Listed below are T cell receptor beta chains from one sample, sequenced in a study of blood T cell repertoires in COVID-19. Sequenced by immunoSEQ multiplex PCR; TCRdb stores in-frame clones only, minus some. The top ten hold around 0.76% of the sample, which has 190,000 or so clones, roughly 90% seen once. Sequencing was performed on peripheral blood. These receptors all stem from a woman in her 70s with acute or convalescent COVID-19. Each CDR3 is given with its conserved first and last residue.

cdr3_aa j_call v_call
CASRTTGPGELFF TRBJ2-2 TRBV6-5
CASSTGVMNTEAFF TRBJ1-1 TRBV2
CASSWTGPTEAFF TRBJ1-1 TRBV7-9
CASSFSGTGNTIYF TRBJ1-3 TRBV7-2
CASSSGHGTTNEKLFF TRBJ1-4 TRBV7-2
CASGQGANTEAFF TRBJ1-1 TRBV19
CASSLFQLNTEAFF TRBJ1-1 TRBV5-6
CAISAGDSSQETQYF TRBJ2-5 TRBV10-3
CAITIREDTEAFF TRBJ1-1 TRBV10-3
CASRSGQGDNSPLHF TRBJ1-6 TRBV5-4
CATLPGTGITGELFF TRBJ2-2 TRBV10-3
CASSRGTANTEAFF TRBJ1-1 TRBV11-3
CASRPDRRYGYTF TRBJ1-2 TRBV6-5
CASSYREGADTQYF TRBJ2-3 TRBV27
CASSLGQGRGTDTQYF TRBJ2-3 TRBV11-3
CASLGGQAPSPQHF TRBJ1-5 TRBV6-5
CASMEGARTEAFF TRBJ1-1 TRBV19
CASRGTGRSQPTNEKLFF TRBJ1-4 TRBV19
CASSSLTGGPDEQYF TRBJ2-7 TRBV7-9
CASSKDRGPYEQYF TRBJ2-7 TRBV18
CASRNGGRENQPQHF TRBJ1-5 TRBV6-5
CASSSLRTSGRVTDTQYF TRBJ2-3 TRBV5-6
CASYRESGNTEAFF TRBJ1-1 TRBV2
CASSMLAGGYEQYF TRBJ2-7 TRBV11-3
CASSPAARDREYTGELFF TRBJ2-2 TRBV11-2
CASSKTVRQTEGGYTF TRBJ1-2 TRBV21-1
CATSRDRQGGNTEAFF TRBJ1-1 TRBV15
CASSEAGGTQYF TRBJ2-5 TRBV2
CASSPRTAASYTF TRBJ1-2 TRBV11-1
CSVVQGAQETQYF TRBJ2-5 TRBV29-1
CATSRARQLYSYEQYF TRBJ2-7 TRBV15
CASSYLAGGRNEQFF TRBJ2-1 TRBV6-5
CASWGGGERTDTQYF TRBJ2-3 TRBV18
CASSHLGAVGYTF TRBJ1-2 TRBV3-1/TRBV3-2
CASTSQGGSSYNEQFF TRBJ2-1 TRBV11-2
CASSQLMTGRTEAFF TRBJ1-1 TRBV2
CASSLAATGSQETQYF TRBJ2-5 TRBV7-2
CASSLFLGTDTQYF TRBJ2-3 TRBV27